What follows describes a single T cell receptor beta chain. This clonotype occurred many times. No antigen is known for it. No quality values exist for individual bases; no much larger clone is one base distant. Library generation was performed with PCR. TCRdb shows the sequencer as Illumina HiSeq 2500. Molecular barcoding was employed in the preparation of TCR libraries, with unique molecular identifiers being used to normalize TCRbeta repertoire quantification. TCRdb passed the public sequencing reads through fastp at Q25 and MiXCR, retaining productive beta sequences. Each record represents a unique CDR3 protein, reported with the most common genes and DNA among its rows. The sample table records roughly 200,000 distinct CDR3 sequences; about 14% of these occur just once. The ten top clones hold over 10% of the sample. These data come from a study of T-cell reconstitution after alpha-beta-depleted transplantation in children (dated by TCRdb to the mid-2010s). With regard to the full study: Using TCR repertoire profiling, the study followed T-cell immune reconstitution in a quantitative way in children after TCRalphabeta/CD19-depleted allogeneic hematopoietic cell transplantation.

The sequence was obtained from a human donor who donated a stem cell graft to a child with acute lymphoblastic leukemia. The sample consisted of PBMCs from the stem cell graft donor, taken from the stem cell graft.

Read as DNA, the sequence is TGCAGCGTCATAGACTACGAGCAGTACTTC. Its protein reads: CSVIDYEQYF. The sequence links TRBV29-1 to TRBJ2-7; the D gene cannot be resolved reliably. V is shortened by 6 bases, J by 3 bases, and the region joining them spans 6 bases. The germline V gene sets CDR1 to SQVTM and CDR2 to ANQGSEA. From cysteine to phenylalanine, the CDR3 is 10 amino acids long. Only the CDR3 portion is preserved as DNA: 30 bases, with reading frame beginning at the first base.